These 14 T cell receptor beta chains share one sample of origin, sequenced in a study of OX40 agonist ivuxolimab in advanced cancers. Sequencing used immunoSEQ multiplex PCR; TCRdb keeps in-frame clones, though not all of them. In the table there are 55,000 to 75,000 clones, approximately 86% of which are singletons. This sample comprised CD4+ or CD8+ T cells sorted from blood, obtained in a trial of the OX40 agonist ivuxolimab. The source of these receptors is an adult with an advanced solid tumor such as melanoma, head and neck, liver or kidney cancer.

V and J are TRBV20-1 and TRBJ2-5; weak D call: TRBD2 (6 bases). This CDR3 is 11 amino acids long. Per germline, CDR1 DFQATT and CDR2 SNEGSKA (reference sequence). The V gene lost 7 bases and the J gene lost 4 bases, with 10 bases spanning the gap. CDR3 loop: CSVEGGETQYF. The CDR3 DNA reads as TGCAGTGTCGAGGGAGGAGAGACCCAGTACTTC.

J is TRBJ2-5 and V is TRBV18; 7 bases are shared with TRBD1. The V and J ends lost 2 bases and 2 bases, in that order; junction bases with no gene match: 2. The CDR3 extends over 14 amino acids. Looked up from germline, CDR1 is KGHSH and CDR2 is LQKENI. DNA for the CDR3: TGTGCCAGCTCACCAAGGGGGCCTCAAGAGACCCAGTACTTC. Protein sequence: CASSPRGPQETQYF.

This clone was observed a few times. V and J are TRBV28 and TRBJ1-6, with a tentative D call TRBD1 (5 bases). The V and J ends lost 2 bases and 7 bases respectively, with 9 bases between them. CDR3 length: 14 amino acids. CDR1 MDHEN and CDR2 SYDVKM come from the germline V gene. The CDR3 loop reads CASSLIRGNSPLHF. The CDR3 bases are TGTGCCAGCAGTTTAATTCGGGGGAATTCACCCCTCCACTTT.

The rearrangement links TRBV2 to TRBJ2-5; no clear D. The CDR3 spans 13 residues. The germline V and J ends were trimmed by 1 base and 2 bases, with 5 bases remaining between them. Germline V lookup: CDR1 SNHLY, CDR2 FYNNEI. This CDR3 is CASSEEQQETQYF. In nucleotides, the CDR3 is TGTGCCAGCAGTGAAGAACAGCAAGAGACCCAGTACTTC. Drawing the rest from reference TRBV2 and TRBJ2-5, the complete variable domain is EPEVTQTPSHQVTQMGQEVILRCVPISNHLYFYWYRQILGQKVEFLVSFYNNEISEKSEIFDDQFSVERPDGSNFTLKIRSTKLEDSAMYFCASSEEQQETQYFGPGTRLLVL.

The chain combines TRBV5-1 with TRBJ2-3; 10 bases line up with TRBD2. The germline V gene has CDR1 SGHRS and CDR2 YFSETQ. Losses at the gene ends were 2 bases for V and 1 base for J; bases not matched to a gene: 1. CDR3 size: 15 residues. The CDR3 region is CASSFGTSGTDTQYF. CDR3 DNA sequence: TGCGCCAGCAGCTTCGGGACTAGCGGCACAGATACGCAGTATTTT.

The chain couples TRBV2 to TRBJ1-5; D uncertain. Germline CDR1 reads SNHLY; CDR2 reads FYNNEI. The CDR3 is 13 amino acids. The germline V and J ends were trimmed by 6 bases and 4 bases, with 10 bases remaining between them. Here the CDR3 DNA reads TGTGCCAGCAGCGCGGGCCTAAATCAGCCCCAGCATTTT. It codes for CASSAGLNQPQHF.

CDR3 bases: TGTGCCAGCAGCCTCAGGCGACAGATGAACACTGAAGCTTTCTTT. Its protein product is CASSLRRQMNTEAFF. This chain uses TRBV5-5 with TRBJ1-1; D is perhaps TRBD1 (5 bases). Trimming cost V 4 bases and J 0 bases, with 13 bases left between them. The germline gives CDR1 SGHKS, CDR2 YYEKEE (reference sequence). This CDR3 comprises 15 residues.

CDR3 protein: CASRGTSNEQFF. CDR3 bases: TGTGCCAGCAGGGGGACTAGCAATGAGCAGTTCTTC. V is TRBV2 and J is TRBJ2-1, with 8 bases aligning to TRBD2. V lost 6 bases to trimming and J lost 6 bases; unmatched junction nucleotides: 1. The germline V gene has CDR1 SNHLY and CDR2 FYNNEI. The CDR3 contains 12 residues.

The chain links TRBV29-1 to TRBJ2-1; 7 nucleotides line up with TRBD1. The V segment lost 5 bases and the J segment 10 bases; nucleotides outside the gene matches: 2. This CDR3 has 10 residues. Looked up from germline, CDR1 is SQVTM and CDR2 is ANQGSEA. The CDR3 nucleotides read TGCAGCGTTTACAGGGGCGAGCAGTTCTTC. Its translation is CSVYRGEQFF.

This clone was observed a single time. This chain joins TRBV7-2 and TRBJ2-7; the D is unclear. V shed 4 bases and J shed 4 bases, with 8 bases lying between them. The CDR3 contains 12 residues. The germline V gene has CDR1 SGHTA and CDR2 FQGNSA. CDR3 in DNA: TGTGCCAGCAGCTATAGTGGATACGAGCAGTACTTC. This codes for CASSYSGYEQYF.

This chain links TRBV7-8 with TRBJ2-1, with D possibly TRBD1 on 5 matching bases. Looked up from germline, CDR1 is SGHVS and CDR2 is FQNEAQ. Trimming removed 1 base at V and 8 bases at J, with 9 bases between. The CDR3 covers 13 residues. Here the CDR3 reads CASSLDQGDEQFF. CDR3 nucleotides: TGTGCCAGCAGCTTAGACCAGGGCGATGAGCAGTTCTTC.

This chain connects TRBV19 to TRBJ2-3; no reliable D call. V dropped 4 bases and J dropped 4 bases, with 3 bases sitting between them. Looked up from germline, CDR1 is LNHDA and CDR2 is SQIVND (reference sequence). The CDR3 covers 11 residues. CDR3 protein: CASSNADTQYF. DNA for the CDR3: TGTGCCAGTAGTAATGCAGATACGCAGTATTTT.

The chain couples TRBV7-8 to TRBJ1-5; 9 positions agree with TRBD1. V shed 1 base, J shed 6 bases, and the junction held 4 bases outside the gene matches. The CDR3 is 15 amino acids. Germline lookup yields CDR1 SGHVS and CDR2 FQNEAQ. The CDR3 DNA reads as TGTGCCAGCAGCTTAGAAACAGGGGGCGGTCAGCCCCAGCATTTT. This translates into CASSLETGGGQPQHF.

The rearrangement joins TRBV6-5 to TRBJ2-5; weak D call: TRBD2 (5 bases). Germline CDR1 MNHEY, CDR2 SVGAGI. The CDR3 is 15 amino acids. V dropped 6 bases and J dropped 5 bases, with 19 bases sitting between them. The CDR3 coding sequence is TGTGCCAGCAGATCCGGACTCCGGAATATGGAGACCCAGTACTTC. It specifies CASRSGLRNMETQYF.